This is a list of T cell receptor beta chains from one sample in a study of beta chain features in type 1 diabetes. Libraries were prepared by immunoSEQ multiplex PCR; TCRdb keeps only in-frame clonotypes and omits some of them. The data contain 300,000 to 350,000 clones, around 8.5% of them singletons. Material for sequencing was central memory CD4+ T cells from blood. The receptors stem from a man between 25 and 39 years old with type 1 diabetes. The CDR3 runs from the conserved cysteine through the conserved F or W. The D gene is left open where the match is weak. Size tells how often a clone was seen (once, few, many) or the class of an expanded clone, and some rows leave it out.

TRBJ1-2	TRBV28	few	.	CASSNPDGYGYTF	TGTGCCAGCAGCAACCCTGACGGCTATGGCTACACCTTC
TRBJ2-1	TRBV18	.	TRBD2	CASSPRLADEQFF	TGTGCCAGCTCACCACGACTAGCGGATGAGCAGTTCTTC
TRBJ2-5	TRBV25-1	.	TRBD1	CASSDLGQGQETQYF	TGTGCCAGCAGTGATCTAGGACAGGGCCAAGAGACCCAGTACTTC
TRBJ2-4	TRBV7-9	few	.	CASSSTLEGNIQYF	TGTGCCAGCAGCTCCACCCTTGAAGGGAACATTCAGTACTTC
TRBJ1-5	TRBV6-5	.	TRBD1	CASSLDRNLNQPQHF	TGTGCCAGCAGCTTGGACAGGAACCTCAATCAGCCCCAGCATTTT
TRBJ1-2	TRBV28	few	.	CASGNSRTYGYTF	TGTGCCAGCGGAAATAGTAGGACCTATGGCTACACCTTC
TRBJ2-3	TRBV30	.	TRBD2	CAWSVQAFSGDTQYF	TGTGCCTGGAGTGTACAGGCGTTTAGCGGGGATACGCAGTATTTT
TRBJ2-3	TRBV7-2	many	TRBD1	CASSLDAKQGDYRDTQYF	TGTGCCAGCAGCTTAGACGCGAAACAGGGGGATTATCGAGATACGCAGTATTTT
TRBJ2-1	TRBV5-1	.	TRBD1	CASSRTGDNEQFF	TGCGCCAGCAGCAGGACAGGTGACAATGAGCAGTTCTTC
TRBJ1-4	TRBV4-1	few	.	CASSQDLGATNEKLFF	TGCGCCAGCAGCCAAGATCTCGGTGCAACTAATGAAAAACTGTTTTTT
TRBJ1-4	TRBV4-3	few	.	CASSLGAQGEKLFF	TGCGCCAGCAGCCTTGGGGCTCAAGGGGAAAAACTGTTTTTT
TRBJ2-7	TRBV27	few	TRBD2	CASSLLAGAGGNEQYF	TGTGCCAGCAGTCTCCTAGCGGGGGCCGGCGGAAACGAGCAGTACTTC
TRBJ1-1	TRBV7-9	.	.	CASSPTAYTEAFF	TGTGCCAGCAGCCCTACGGCCTACACTGAAGCTTTCTTT